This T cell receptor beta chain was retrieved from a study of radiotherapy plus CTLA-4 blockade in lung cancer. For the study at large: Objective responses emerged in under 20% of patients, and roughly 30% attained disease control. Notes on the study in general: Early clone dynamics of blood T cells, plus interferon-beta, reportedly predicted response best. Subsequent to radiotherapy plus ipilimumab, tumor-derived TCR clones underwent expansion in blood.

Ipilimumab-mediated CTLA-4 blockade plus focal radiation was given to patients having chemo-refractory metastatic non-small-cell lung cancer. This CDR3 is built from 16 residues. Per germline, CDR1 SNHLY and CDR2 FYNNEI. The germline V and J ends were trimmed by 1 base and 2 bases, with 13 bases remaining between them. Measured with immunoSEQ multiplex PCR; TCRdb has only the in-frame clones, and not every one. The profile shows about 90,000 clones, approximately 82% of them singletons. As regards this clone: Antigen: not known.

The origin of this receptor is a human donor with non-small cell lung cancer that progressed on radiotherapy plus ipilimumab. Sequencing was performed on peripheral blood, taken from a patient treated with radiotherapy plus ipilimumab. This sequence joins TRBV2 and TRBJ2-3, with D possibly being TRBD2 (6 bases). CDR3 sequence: CASSEVAGLPTDTQYF. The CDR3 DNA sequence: TGTGCCAGCAGTGAAGTGGCGGGGCTCCCCACAGATACGCAGTATTTT.